These 15 T cell receptor beta chains share one sample of origin, sequenced in a study of blood T cell repertoires in COVID-19. Using immunoSEQ multiplex PCR, the repertoire was profiled, and TCRdb retains in-frame clones only, with some absent. This table has more than 85,000 clones, approximately 82% appearing once. The specimen sequenced was peripheral blood. The receptors were sampled from a woman older than 75 with acute or convalescent COVID-19.

This rearrangement joins TRBV5-1 to TRBJ2-1; 10 bases match TRBD2. Losses at the gene ends were 1 base for V and 8 bases for J; bases not matched to a gene: 3. Germline V CDR1 and CDR2: SGHRS, YFSETQ. The CDR3 has 14 residues. The CDR3 loop reads CASSLTAGGDEQFF. The CDR3 nucleotides are TGCGCCAGCAGCTTGACAGCGGGAGGGGATGAGCAGTTCTTC. The full variable domain, with the rest looked up from reference TRBV5-1 and TRBJ2-1, is KAGVTQTPRYLIKTRGQQVTLSCSPISGHRSVSWYQQTPGQGLQFLFEYFSETQRNKGNFPGRFSGRQFSNSRSEMNVSTLELGDSALYLCASSLTAGGDEQFFGPGTRLTVL.

The gene calls are TRBV6-1 and TRBJ1-2, with 10 bases lining up with TRBD1. This CDR3 comprises 19 residues. Trimming took 0 bases from V and 4 from J; bases not matched to a gene: 14. From germline, CDR1 is MNHNS and CDR2 SASEGT. The CDR3: CASSEARPGTGDLTYGYTF. The CDR3, as DNA: TGTGCCAGCAGTGAAGCTCGTCCCGGGACAGGGGACCTTACCTATGGCTACACCTTC.

This chain joins TRBV27 and TRBJ2-3; 8 bases align to TRBD2. Germline values: CDR1 MNHEY, CDR2 SMNVEV (reference sequence). The CDR3 is 14 residues long. With 7 bases clipped from V and 3 bases from J, the junction kept 6 bases outside the gene matches. The CDR3 DNA follows: TGTGCCAGCACCCCGGGGGGGGTAACAGATACGCAGTATTTT. Its translation is CASTPGGVTDTQYF.

This rearrangement joins TRBV24-1 to TRBJ2-3, with TRBD2 as a possible D gene (6 bases). Per the germline V gene, CDR1 is KGHDR and CDR2 is SFDVKD. The CDR3 is made up of 12 amino acids. V gave up 9 bases and J gave up 3 bases, with 9 bases separating them. The CDR3 DNA sequence: TGTGCCACCGGGCGGGAAACAGATACGCAGTATTTT. Translating it yields CATGRETDTQYF.

The V and J genes are TRBV28 and TRBJ1-2; 7 nucleotides line up with TRBD1. This CDR3 region has 12 residues. Germline lookup yields CDR1 MDHEN and CDR2 SYDVKM. The V segment lost 8 bases and the J segment 8 bases; nucleotides outside the gene matches: 8. CDR3 in amino acids: CASHTGVRGYTF. CDR3 nucleotide sequence: TGTGCCAGCCATACAGGGGTCAGGGGCTACACCTTC.

This clone has a single count. The chain employs TRBV29-1 and TRBJ2-7; D is undetermined. There are 12 residues in the CDR3. Germline V gene data show CDR1 as SQVTM and CDR2 as ANQGSEA. V gave up 0 bases and J gave up 3 bases, with 6 bases separating them. The CDR3 region is CSVEDGSYEQYF. The DNA for the CDR3 is TGCAGCGTTGAAGATGGCAGCTACGAGCAGTACTTC.

The rearrangement joins TRBV6-1 to TRBJ1-1; TRBD1 aligns across 7 bases. Germline-derived CDR1 and CDR2 are MNHNS and SASEGT. V shed 2 bases, J shed 5 bases, and the junction held 2 bases outside the gene matches. This CDR3 has 13 residues. The CDR3 reads CASSEQGGTEAFF. In nucleotides, the CDR3 is TGTGCCAGCAGTGAACAGGGGGGAACTGAAGCTTTCTTT.

The genes are TRBV5-6 and TRBJ1-5, with 8 bases fitting TRBD1. J gave up 7 bases and V 3 bases, and 6 bases lay outside the gene matches. CDR3 length: 14 residues. Germline V gene sequence: CDR1 SGHDT, CDR2 YYEEEE. The CDR3 region is CASSYFQGAQPQHF. CDR3 DNA sequence: TGTGCCAGCAGCTATTTCCAGGGGGCACAGCCCCAGCATTTT.

In this sample, this clone is medium-sized. The rearrangement links TRBV3-1 (or the pseudogene TRBV3-2) to TRBJ2-1; 8 positions match TRBD1. In germline, CDR1 is LGHDT, CDR2 YNNKEL (reference sequence). Germline trimming cut 4 bases from V and 9 bases from J; bases unmatched to any gene: 17. The CDR3 is 17 amino acids. In DNA form, the CDR3 reads TGTGCCAGCAGCCCACTCCCGCGTATATACAGGGGGTGTGAGCAGTTCTTC. It yields the protein CASSPLPRIYRGCEQFF.

The rearrangement joins TRBV5-1 to TRBJ2-1; a weak D match, TRBD2 (6 bases). Germline loops: CDR1 SGHRS, CDR2 YFSETQ. The CDR3 runs to 16 residues. V lost 0 bases and J 0 bases, leaving 10 bases between the germline ends. CDR3 amino acids: CASSLVGGYSYNEQFF. As DNA, the CDR3 is TGCGCCAGCAGCTTGGTCGGGGGTTACTCCTACAATGAGCAGTTCTTC. Supplemented by reference TRBV5-1 and TRBJ2-1, the full variable domain reads KAGVTQTPRYLIKTRGQQVTLSCSPISGHRSVSWYQQTPGQGLQFLFEYFSETQRNKGNFPGRFSGRQFSNSRSEMNVSTLELGDSALYLCASSLVGGYSYNEQFFGPGTRLTVL.

The chain is built from TRBV6-4 and TRBJ2-7; weak D call: TRBD1 (6 bases). Trimming removed 5 bases from V and 4 bases from J, with 21 bases in between. The germline V gene has CDR1 MRHNA and CDR2 SNTAGT. The CDR3 length is 16 residues. The CDR3 region has the DNA TGTGCCAGCAGTTCCTCCTACAGGGATATGGGATACGAGCAGTACTTC. Translation: CASSSSYRDMGYEQYF.

J is TRBJ2-7 and V is TRBV28; 13 nucleotides agree with TRBD2. The junction had 6 bases not matched to a gene; V was cut back by 6 bases and J by 4 bases. The CDR3 length is 15 residues. CDR1 is MDHEN, CDR2 SYDVKM, per germline. The CDR3 protein is CASSTGTSGIYEQYF. CDR3 nucleotides: TGTGCCAGCAGCACCGGGACTAGCGGGATTTACGAGCAGTACTTC. The full variable domain, its missing parts supplied by reference TRBV28 and TRBJ2-7, is DVKVTQSSRYLVKRTGEKVFLECVQDMDHENMFWYRQDPGLGLRLIYFSYDVKMKEKGDIPEGYSVSREKKERFSLILESASTNQTSMYLCASSTGTSGIYEQYFGPGTRLTVT.

V and J are TRBV28 and TRBJ1-5; no clear D gene. The ends were cut back, 3 bases at V and 7 bases at J, with 16 bases in the middle. CDR3 length: 15 amino acids. Germline CDR1 is MDHEN and CDR2 is SYDVKM. The DNA for the CDR3 is TGTGCCAGCAGTTTTACTGAGGGTTTAGGGCAGCCCCAGCATTTT. Amino acid sequence: CASSFTEGLGQPQHF.

The rearrangement joins TRBV25-1 to TRBJ1-6, with D uncertain. The CDR3 extends over 10 amino acids. Germline assignment: CDR1 MGHDK and CDR2 SYGVNS. Trimming left V 10 bases short and J 6 bases short, with 4 bases between. The chain's CDR3 is CANINSPLHF. The CDR3 bases are TGTGCCAACATTAATTCACCCCTCCACTTT.

The DNA for the CDR3 is TGTGCCAGCAGCTTGGACAGGAATAATTCACCCCTCCACTTT. It codes for CASSLDRNNSPLHF. The V gene is TRBV5-4, the J gene TRBJ1-6; maybe TRBD1 (5 bases). The CDR3 extends over 14 amino acids. Trimming took off 0 bases at V and 5 bases at J, with 6 bases between the two ends. Germline-derived CDR1 and CDR2 are SGHNT and YYREEE (reference sequence).